These 12 T cell receptor beta chains were all obtained from the same sample, sequenced in a study of cytomegalovirus exposure and HLA in healthy donors. The method was immunoSEQ multiplex PCR; TCRdb's version includes in-frame clones alone and lacks a portion of them. The profile shows about 220,000 clones, about 93% of them singletons. The sequencing sample was made of PBMCs. These receptors were taken from a woman aged 18-35 years in good health and CMV-seronegative.

The chain has TRBV19 and TRBJ1-1; D uncertain. CDR1 LNHDA and CDR2 SQIVND come from the germline V gene (reference sequence). V was clipped by 10 bases and J by 1 base, with 22 bases between them. The CDR3 is made up of 16 amino acids. Written as DNA, the CDR3 is TGTGCCACCTCATCTACCCCCGGCTCGGGGAACACTGAAGCTTTCTTT. It yields the protein CATSSTPGSGNTEAFF.

This clone was seen a few times. CDR3 nucleotide sequence: TGTGCCAGCAGCGACCCCTTCAGAGCGGGCGATTCCTACAATGAGCAGTTCTTC. This encodes CASSDPFRAGDSYNEQFF. This chain joins TRBV11-1 and TRBJ2-1; D perhaps matches TRBD2 (6 bases). The V gene's germline CDR1 is SGHAT and CDR2 FQDESV (reference sequence). This CDR3 has 18 amino acids. The V gene lost 5 bases and the J gene lost 1 base, with 21 bases spanning the gap.

This sequence joins TRBV6-1 and TRBJ2-7, with D perhaps matching TRBD1 (5 bases). CDR3 length equals 13 residues. V was clipped by 3 bases and J by 3 bases, with 9 bases between them. Germline loops: CDR1 MNHNS, CDR2 SASEGT. For the CDR3, the DNA is TGTGCCAGCAGTGAGCAGGGTATCTACGAGCAGTACTTC. Protein: CASSEQGIYEQYF.

The V and J genes are TRBV5-1 and TRBJ2-7, with 9 bases matching TRBD2. This CDR3 spans 17 amino acids. V lost 4 bases and J lost 4; bases outside the gene matches: 15. Germline CDR1 is SGHRS and CDR2 is YFSETQ. In DNA, the CDR3 is TGCGCCAGCAGCCGACAGGGTTCTAGCGGGGCTGCATACGAGCAGTACTTC. It codes for CASSRQGSSGAAYEQYF.

J is TRBJ2-1 and V is TRBV5-6; a possible D gene is TRBD1 (5 bases). Deletions cut 2 bases from V and 7 bases from J, with 22 bases between. The CDR3 has 17 residues. From germline, CDR1 is SGHDT and CDR2 YYEEEE. The CDR3 DNA follows: TGTGCCAGCAGCTTAAGGGAACCGCGGCGGACAAGTAATGAGCAGTTCTTC. Translated, it gives CASSLREPRRTSNEQFF.

The rearrangement joins TRBV19 to TRBJ2-5, with a tentative D call TRBD1 (6 bases). The germline CDR1 and CDR2 sequences are LNHDA and SQIVND (reference sequence). The CDR3 is made up of 17 amino acids. The ends were cut back, 2 bases at V and 4 bases at J, with 20 bases in the middle. CDR3 in amino acids: CASSITRATGKGETQYF. The CDR3, as DNA: TGTGCCAGTAGTATAACCAGGGCCACAGGGAAAGGAGAGACCCAGTACTTC.

The genes are TRBV7-8 and TRBJ2-5; 7 bases align to TRBD2. This CDR3 is built from 13 residues. Germline V gives CDR1 SGHVS, CDR2 FQNEAQ. V lost 5 bases and J lost 3; bases outside the gene matches: 3. The CDR3 bases are TGTGCCAGCAGCACCGGACTAGAAGAGACCCAGTACTTC. Translated, it gives CASSTGLEETQYF. Drawing the rest from reference TRBV7-8 and TRBJ2-5, the complete variable domain is GAGVSQSPRYKVAKRGQDVALRCDPISGHVSLFWYQQALGQGPEFLTYFQNEAQLDKSGLPSDRFFAERPEGSVSTLKIQRTQQEDSAVYLCASSTGLEETQYFGPGTRLLVL.

The chain couples TRBV7-9 to TRBJ2-3; possible D gene TRBD1, 5 bases. The CDR3 totals 15 residues. CDR1 and CDR2 from the germline V gene are SEHNR and FQNEAQ (reference sequence). Trimming shortened V by 5 bases and J by 0 bases, and 12 bases separated the two germline ends. The CDR3 is CASSVRQPSTDTQYF. For the CDR3, the DNA is TGTGCCAGCAGCGTTCGACAGCCTAGCACAGATACGCAGTATTTT. The variable domain in full, with the rest retrieved from reference TRBV7-9 and TRBJ2-3, is DTGVSQNPRHKITKRGQNVTFRCDPISEHNRLYWYRQTLGQGPEFLTYFQNEAQLEKSRLLSDRFSAERPKGSFSTLEIQRTEQGDSAMYLCASSVRQPSTDTQYFGPGTRLTVL.

The chain employs TRBV25-1 and TRBJ1-1; D perhaps matches TRBD1 (5 bases). This CDR3 is 14 amino acids long. Trimming stripped 3 bases from V and 4 bases from J, with 12 bases between. Germline loops: CDR1 MGHDK, CDR2 SYGVNS. In DNA, the CDR3 is TGTGCCAGCAGTGACCCCGGGGGTGGCACTGAAGCTTTCTTT. Translated, it gives CASSDPGGGTEAFF. The whole variable domain, filled in from reference TRBV25-1 and TRBJ1-1, reads EADIYQTPRYLVIGTGKKITLECSQTMGHDKMYWYQQDPGMELHLIHYSYGVNSTEKGDLSSESTVSRIRTEHFPLTLESARPSHTSQYLCASSDPGGGTEAFFGQGTRLTVV.

This chain joins TRBV9 and TRBJ2-7; 7 bases align to TRBD2. The V gene end was trimmed by 2 bases and the J gene end by 3 bases; junction bases not matched to a gene: 2. The CDR3 loop spans 13 amino acids. Looked up from germline, CDR1 is SGDLS and CDR2 is YYNGEE. The CDR3 DNA reads TGTGCCAGCAGCGTGGAGCGGGGCTACGAGCAGTACTTC. It codes for CASSVERGYEQYF.

This sequence joins TRBV7-6 and TRBJ2-1, with D possibly being TRBD1 (6 bases). The CDR3 is made up of 13 amino acids. Germline CDR1 is SGHVS and CDR2 is FNYEAQ. V was pared by 0 bases and J by 10 bases, with 10 bases between. The CDR3 reads CASSLAGGGEQFF. The CDR3 DNA follows: TGTGCCAGCAGCTTAGCTGGGGGCGGGGAGCAGTTCTTC.

The table lists this clone with a count of one. The chain links TRBV5-1 to TRBJ1-2; 7 nucleotides align to TRBD1. This CDR3 contains 16 residues. Per germline, CDR1 SGHRS and CDR2 YFSETQ. Germline trimming cut 4 bases from V and 6 bases from J; bases unmatched to any gene: 15. CDR3 bases: TGCGCCAGCAGCGTGTACAGGGGTTCGAGTCGAGATGGCTACACCTTC. Residues: CASSVYRGSSRDGYTF. Full variable domain (rest looked up from reference TRBV5-1 and TRBJ1-2): KAGVTQTPRYLIKTRGQQVTLSCSPISGHRSVSWYQQTPGQGLQFLFEYFSETQRNKGNFPGRFSGRQFSNSRSEMNVSTLELGDSALYLCASSVYRGSSRDGYTFGSGTRLTVV.